The 28 T cell receptor beta chains below come from one sample, sequenced in a study of blood T cell repertoires in COVID-19. The repertoire was sequenced with immunoSEQ multiplex PCR; TCRdb's copy has only in-frame clones and lacks some. The data contain about 150,000 clones, approximately 89% of them singletons. Specimen: peripheral blood. Every receptor here comes from a human donor in a cohort sampled during active COVID-19.

The chain couples TRBV7-2 to TRBJ1-4, with no clear D. The CDR3 runs 13 residues. V shed 3 bases and J shed 7 bases, with 9 bases lying between them. Germline lookup yields CDR1 SGHTA and CDR2 FQGNSA. The chain's CDR3 is CASSFEAGEKLFF. CDR3 DNA sequence: TGTGCCAGCAGCTTCGAGGCCGGTGAAAAACTGTTTTTT.

This rearrangement joins TRBV7-2 to TRBJ2-3; possibly TRBD2 for D (7 bases). CDR3 size: 16 residues. Germline values: CDR1 SGHTA, CDR2 FQGNSA. Trimming took off 5 bases at V and 1 base at J, with 16 bases between the two ends. The CDR3 reads CASSPRWGGGTDTQYF. CDR3 nucleotide sequence: TGTGCCAGCAGCCCTCGGTGGGGGGGCGGCACAGATACGCAGTATTTT.

The gene calls are TRBV7-9 and TRBJ2-3; the D gene is possibly TRBD2 (5 bases). Germline V gene data show CDR1 as SEHNR and CDR2 as FQNEAQ (reference sequence). This CDR3 has 11 amino acids. Trimming shortened V by 6 bases and J by 4 bases, and 5 bases separated the two germline ends. The DNA for the CDR3 is TGTGCCAGCAGACTAGCAGATACGCAGTATTTT. Translated: CASRLADTQYF.

This clone was observed once. The V call is TRBV6-4, the J call TRBJ2-2; TRBD1 matches 7 bases. After removal of 2 bases from V and 1 base from J, the junction contained 10 bases not matched to a gene. CDR1 MRHNA and CDR2 SNTAGT come from the germline V gene. This CDR3 spans 18 amino acids. The CDR3 DNA sequence: TGTGCCAGCAGTGACCTCGAGGTATGGGACAGGAACACCGGGGAGCTGTTTTTT. The encoded protein is CASSDLEVWDRNTGELFF.

The gene calls are TRBV7-9 and TRBJ2-3; D is undetermined. CDR1 and CDR2 from the germline V gene are SEHNR and FQNEAQ (reference sequence). The CDR3 contains 13 residues. Deletions cut 4 bases from V and 3 bases from J, with 8 bases between. The CDR3: CASSYTGTDTQYF. The CDR3 nucleotides read TGTGCCAGCAGCTACACCGGGACAGATACGCAGTATTTT.

The V and J genes are TRBV4-3 and TRBJ1-2, with 7 bases matching TRBD1. This CDR3 contains 15 residues. The V segment lost 1 base and the J segment 0 bases; nucleotides outside the gene matches: 2. Germline-derived CDR1 and CDR2 are LGHNA and YSLEER. CDR3 nucleotides: TGCGCCAGCAGCCAAGGACAGGGTACTAACTATGGCTACACCTTC. This codes for CASSQGQGTNYGYTF.

The CDR3 DNA reads TGTGCCAGCAGCATCGCGTTAGGCGGGGGGCCTTCCTACGAGCAGTACTTC. Encoded protein: CASSIALGGGPSYEQYF. This chain links TRBV5-4 with TRBJ2-7; 8 positions agree with TRBD2. The V gene's germline CDR1 is SGHNT and CDR2 YYREEE (reference sequence). V was clipped by 4 bases and J by 1 base; unmatched bases: 13. The length of the CDR3 is 17 residues.

The CDR3 is CASSAYPGDYQETQYF. The DNA of the CDR3 is TGTGCCAGTAGTGCCTACCCCGGGGATTATCAAGAGACCCAGTACTTC. The gene calls are TRBV19 and TRBJ2-5, with a tentative D call TRBD2 (5 bases). Per the germline V gene, CDR1 is LNHDA and CDR2 is SQIVND (reference sequence). The CDR3 length is 16 residues. V was shortened by 5 bases and J by 2 bases, with 18 bases between the two germline ends.

This chain joins TRBV10-3 and TRBJ2-3; possibly TRBD1 for D (6 bases). There are 16 residues in the CDR3. V was cut by 0 bases and J by 0 bases, with 10 bases left in between. CDR1 and CDR2 (germline): ENHRY, SYGVKD. The CDR3 loop reads CAISESLQGSTDTQYF. The CDR3 DNA sequence: TGTGCCATCAGTGAGTCATTGCAGGGGAGCACAGATACGCAGTATTTT.

This clone was seen a single time. The chain carries TRBV5-1 and TRBJ1-3; D unclear. The CDR3 is 15 amino acids. The V end was cut by 1 base, the J end by 0 bases, with 8 bases between. CDR1 is SGHRS, CDR2 YFSETQ, per germline. Here the CDR3 reads CASSLSGLSGNTIYF. The CDR3 nucleotides are TGCGCCAGCAGCTTGAGCGGACTCTCTGGAAACACCATATATTTT.

The genes are TRBV10-3 and TRBJ2-4; D is possibly TRBD1 (6 bases). The CDR3 covers 12 residues. The V gene's germline CDR1 is ENHRY and CDR2 SYGVKD. The germline V and J ends were trimmed by 6 bases and 3 bases, with 6 bases remaining between them. CDR3 DNA sequence: TGTGCCATCAGGGACAGCAAAAACATTCAGTACTTC. Its translation is CAIRDSKNIQYF.

The chain joins TRBV29-1 to TRBJ1-2; 7 bases agree with TRBD1. The germline gives CDR1 SQVTM, CDR2 ANQGSEA. Trimming at V came to 7 bases and at J to 8 bases, leaving 7 bases not matched to a gene. This CDR3 comprises 11 residues. The CDR3 coding sequence is TGCAGCGGCGCGACAGGGAGCGGCTACACCTTC. Its translation is CSGATGSGYTF. Based on the CDR3 plus reference TRBV29-1 and TRBJ1-2, the full variable domain is SAVISQKPSRDICQRGTSLTIQCQVDSQVTMMFWYRQQPGQSLTLIATANQGSEATYESGFVIDKFPISRPNLTFSTLTVSNMSPEDSSIYLCSGATGSGYTFGSGTRLTVV.

The chain links TRBV6-6 to TRBJ2-1, with D possibly being TRBD1 (6 bases). Germline-derived CDR1 and CDR2 are MNHNY and SVGAGI (reference sequence). The CDR3 has 12 residues. V shed 5 bases and J shed 6 bases, with 8 bases lying between them. The DNA of the CDR3 is TGTGCCAGCAGTACACAGGGCAATGAGCAGTTCTTC. It encodes CASSTQGNEQFF.

The chain has TRBV30 and TRBJ2-7; D is perhaps TRBD2 (7 bases). V gave up 2 bases and J gave up 6 bases, with 17 bases separating them. This CDR3 is built from 14 residues. Germline CDR1 reads GTSNPN; CDR2 reads SVGIG (reference sequence). The CDR3 is CAWSKGGPRGEQYF. The CDR3 region has the DNA TGTGCCTGGAGTAAGGGGGGGCCCCGGGGCGAGCAGTACTTC.

This chain uses TRBV7-2 with TRBJ2-5; 9 positions match TRBD2. V trimming: 3 bases; J trimming: 5 bases; junction bases outside the gene matches: 7. This CDR3 is 15 amino acids long. CDR1 SGHTA and CDR2 FQGNSA come from the germline V gene. The CDR3 spells CASSFRRGGWETQYF. The CDR3 coding sequence is TGTGCCAGCAGCTTCCGGCGGGGGGGCTGGGAGACCCAGTACTTC.

This chain links TRBV7-9 with TRBJ2-5; D might be TRBD2 (5 bases). V shed 2 bases and J shed 3 bases, with 7 bases lying between them. CDR1 and CDR2 (germline): SEHNR, FQNEAQ (reference sequence). The CDR3 loop spans 13 amino acids. The CDR3 DNA reads as TGTGCCAGCAGCTTACGGGGTGAAGAGACCCAGTACTTC. Its translation: CASSLRGEETQYF.

The chain employs TRBV12-3 or TRBV12-4 and TRBJ1-2; 10 bases match TRBD1. V was pared by 6 bases and J by 7 bases, with 5 bases of the junction left unmatched. CDR3 length equals 13 residues. CDR3 residues: CASSRQGAVGYTF. The DNA of the CDR3 is TGTGCCAGCAGCCGACAGGGGGCGGTTGGCTACACCTTC.

The V gene is TRBV7-3, the J gene TRBJ1-6; D unclear. The CDR3 is made up of 15 amino acids. CDR1 and CDR2 from the germline V gene are SGHTA and FQGTGA. V was pared by 5 bases and J by 3 bases, with 11 bases between. CDR3 bases: TGTGCCAGCAGCCCCGAAGTCGGCTATAATTCACCCCTCCACTTT. Translated, it gives CASSPEVGYNSPLHF.

The chain couples TRBV12-3 or TRBV12-4 to TRBJ2-7; D is perhaps TRBD2 (5 bases). V was pared by 5 bases and J by 3 bases, with 11 bases between. This CDR3 comprises 13 residues. The CDR3 coding sequence is TGTGCCAGCAGTGAGGGCCCCGGCTACGAGCAGTACTTC. Translation: CASSEGPGYEQYF.

This chain connects TRBV2 to TRBJ1-6; TRBD1 agrees at 11 bases. The germline V gene has CDR1 SNHLY and CDR2 FYNNEI. J gave up 9 bases and V 1 base, and 8 bases lay outside the gene matches. This CDR3 has 17 residues. The DNA for the CDR3 is TGTGCCAGCAGTGAAGGGAGGACAGGGGGCACCGGTTCACCCCTCCACTTT. Protein sequence: CASSEGRTGGTGSPLHF.

J is TRBJ2-5 and V is TRBV7-3, with a tentative D call TRBD2 (6 bases). This CDR3 is built from 14 residues. Germline V CDR1 and CDR2: SGHTA, FQGTGA. Trimming cost V 4 bases and J 4 bases, with 13 bases left between them. CDR3 sequence: CASSSGGSSETQYF. The CDR3 nucleotides read TGTGCCAGCAGCTCCGGGGGTAGTTCAGAGACCCAGTACTTC.

The genes are TRBV6-4 and TRBJ2-3, with D perhaps TRBD2 (5 bases). Trimming removed 2 bases from V and 0 bases from J, with 9 bases in between. The V gene's germline CDR1 is MRHNA and CDR2 SNTAGT. CDR3 length equals 15 residues. In DNA form, the CDR3 reads TGTGCCAGCAGTGACAGGGCGGGTAGCACAGATACGCAGTATTTT. Translated, it gives CASSDRAGSTDTQYF.

The chain couples TRBV6-4 to TRBJ2-3; 8 bases align to TRBD2. CDR3 length: 15 residues. Trimming removed 3 bases from V and 1 base from J; junction bases left unmatched: 3. Germline CDR1 is MRHNA and CDR2 is SNTAGT. CDR3 DNA: TGTGCCAGCAGTGAAGGAGCGGGGGGCACAGATACGCAGTATTTT. Residues: CASSEGAGGTDTQYF.

This clone is labeled as medium-sized. The V call is TRBV4-3, the J call TRBJ1-5; no reliable D call. Trimming took 1 base from V and 0 from J, leaving 7 bases between them. This CDR3 comprises 15 residues. CDR1 is LGHNA and CDR2 is YSLEER in the germline V gene. The CDR3 bases are TGCGCCAGCAGCCAAGGGCACCATAGCAATCAGCCCCAGCATTTT. Translated, it gives CASSQGHHSNQPQHF.

The V gene is TRBV9, the J gene TRBJ2-2, with TRBD1 matching over 7 bases. With V trimmed by 1 base and J by 2 bases, 2 bases remained unmatched. The germline gives CDR1 SGDLS, CDR2 YYNGEE. The CDR3 runs 15 residues. CDR3 coding DNA: TGTGCCAGCAGCGTAAGGACAGGTAACACCGGGGAGCTGTTTTTT. It translates to CASSVRTGNTGELFF.

V gene TRBV4-3 combines with J gene TRBJ2-3; TRBD1 is a possible D gene (6 bases). Germline values: CDR1 LGHNA, CDR2 YSLEER. This CDR3 region has 17 residues. Trimming removed 1 base from V and 4 bases from J, with 18 bases in between. CDR3 region: CASSQGISRGVADTQYF. The CDR3, as DNA: TGCGCCAGCAGCCAAGGGATTAGCAGGGGCGTCGCAGATACGCAGTATTTT.

The chain's CDR3 is CASSQFPRDTEAFF. The CDR3 region has the DNA TGCGCCAGCAGCCAATTTCCCAGGGACACTGAAGCTTTCTTT. The V call is TRBV4-1, the J call TRBJ1-1; perhaps TRBD1 as D (5 bases). The CDR3 is 14 amino acids. The ends were cut back, 2 bases at V and 3 bases at J, with 10 bases in the middle. The germline V gene encodes CDR1 MGHRA and CDR2 YSYEKL.

The chain recombines TRBV11-2 with TRBJ2-2; D gene ambiguous. The germline V gene encodes CDR1 SGHAT and CDR2 FQNNGV. The V gene lost 5 bases and the J gene lost 6 bases, with 7 bases spanning the gap. The CDR3 totals 12 residues. CDR3 residues: CASSLRSGELFF. CDR3 nucleotides: TGTGCCAGCAGCCTAAGATCCGGGGAGCTGTTTTTT.